A single TCR beta chain is shown here with its context. The antigen is undetermined. Among the donors, all were healthy bone marrow donors. The data stem from a study of cytomegalovirus exposure and HLA in healthy donors. The CDR3 has 13 amino acids. The V gene's germline CDR1 is ENHRY and CDR2 SYGVKD. V lost 7 bases to trimming and J lost 5 bases; unmatched junction nucleotides: 5. Study-wide results and caveats: A missense variant in DCLRE1C was later tied to TCR beta V- and J-gene trimming.

The primer mix had 60 Vbeta and 13 Jbeta primers. Authors' methods: Per a later analysis, the number of unique TCR beta chains was some 80 million, of which roughly 10 million were shared. Data came from immunoSEQ multiplex PCR; TCRdb stores just in-frame clones and leaves some out. D and trimming were read from the DNA, whereas the V and J calls and clone size are those reported in that table. Among 100,000 to 150,000 clones listed, over 60% were seen once. The chain joins TRBV10-3 to TRBJ1-2, with TRBD1 matching 9 bases. The TCR comes from a man younger than 40 in good health and CMV-seronegative. Material for sequencing was PBMCs. The CDR3 DNA sequence: TGTGCCATCATGGGGGGACAGGGATATGGCTACACCTTC. It is translated as CAIMGGQGYGYTF.